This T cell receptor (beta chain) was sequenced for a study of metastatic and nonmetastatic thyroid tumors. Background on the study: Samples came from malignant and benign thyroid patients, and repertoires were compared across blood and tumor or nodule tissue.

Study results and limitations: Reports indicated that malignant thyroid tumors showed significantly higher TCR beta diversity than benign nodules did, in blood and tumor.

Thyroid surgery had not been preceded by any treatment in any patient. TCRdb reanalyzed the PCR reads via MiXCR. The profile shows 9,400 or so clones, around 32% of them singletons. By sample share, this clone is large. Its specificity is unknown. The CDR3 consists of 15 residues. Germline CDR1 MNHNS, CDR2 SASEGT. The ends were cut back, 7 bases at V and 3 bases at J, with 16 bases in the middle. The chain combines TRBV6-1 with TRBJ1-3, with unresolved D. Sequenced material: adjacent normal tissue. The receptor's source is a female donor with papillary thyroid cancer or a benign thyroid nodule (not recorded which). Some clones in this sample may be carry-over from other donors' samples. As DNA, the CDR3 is TGTGCCAGCAAAAAGAAGTCCGGAAATGGAAACACCATATATTTT. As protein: CASKKKSGNGNTIYF.